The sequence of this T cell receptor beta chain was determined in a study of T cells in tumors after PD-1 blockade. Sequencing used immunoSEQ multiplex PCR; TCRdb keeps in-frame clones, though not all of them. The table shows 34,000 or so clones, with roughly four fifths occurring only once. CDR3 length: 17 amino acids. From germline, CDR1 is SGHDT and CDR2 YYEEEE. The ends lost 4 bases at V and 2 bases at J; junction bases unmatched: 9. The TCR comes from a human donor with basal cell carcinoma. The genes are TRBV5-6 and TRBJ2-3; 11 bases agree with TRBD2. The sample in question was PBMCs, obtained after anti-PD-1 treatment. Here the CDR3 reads CASSGVGLAGSTDTQYF. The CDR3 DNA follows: TGTGCCAGCAGCGGCGTCGGACTAGCGGGCTCCACAGATACGCAGTATTTT.